This TCR beta chain comes out of a study of T cell changes during pregnancy in multiple sclerosis. CDR1 GTSNPN and CDR2 SVGIG come from the germline V gene (reference sequence). Between the trimmed V and J ends, which lost 0 bases and 5 bases, there was a span of 13 bases. The CDR3 length is 14 residues. Produced via immunoSEQ multiplex PCR; TCRdb's table is partial and in-frame only. Here the sample spans fewer than 50,000 clones, roughly 91% being singletons. The chain couples TRBV30 to TRBJ1-1, with D maybe TRBD1 (5 bases). The receptor comes from a female donor with multiple sclerosis, enrolled in a pregnancy study. Specimen: CD4+ T cells from peripheral blood mononuclear cells, collected in the first trimester of pregnancy. CDR3 residues: CAWSVKGVRTEAFF. The CDR3, as DNA: TGTGCCTGGAGTGTAAAAGGGGTGAGGACTGAAGCTTTCTTT.